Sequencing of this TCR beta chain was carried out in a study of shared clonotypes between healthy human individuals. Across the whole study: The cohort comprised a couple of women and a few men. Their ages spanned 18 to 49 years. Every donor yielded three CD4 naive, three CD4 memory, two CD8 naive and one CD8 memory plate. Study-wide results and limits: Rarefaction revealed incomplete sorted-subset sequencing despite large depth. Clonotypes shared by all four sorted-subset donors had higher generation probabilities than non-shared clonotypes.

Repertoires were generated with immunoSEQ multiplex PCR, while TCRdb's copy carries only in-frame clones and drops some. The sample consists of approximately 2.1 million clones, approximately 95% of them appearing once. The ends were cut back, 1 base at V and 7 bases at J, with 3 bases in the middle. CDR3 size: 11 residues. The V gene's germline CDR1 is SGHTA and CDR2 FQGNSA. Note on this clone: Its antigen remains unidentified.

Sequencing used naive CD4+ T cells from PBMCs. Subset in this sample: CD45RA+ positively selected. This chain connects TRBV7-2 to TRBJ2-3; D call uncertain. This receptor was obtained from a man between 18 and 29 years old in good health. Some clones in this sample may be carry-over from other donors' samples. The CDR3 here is CASSLGYTQYF. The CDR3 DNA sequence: TGTGCCAGCAGCTTAGGGTATACGCAGTATTTT.